Detailed here is one T cell receptor beta chain. Its antigen remains unknown. The PCR employed 60 Vbeta primers together with 13 Jbeta primers. Here immunoSEQ multiplex PCR was the method, and the copy in TCRdb shows in-frame clones only, minus some. Among 40,000 or so clones, 90% to 95% were seen once, and the ten largest hold roughly 2.6%. This specimen comes from a study of cytomegalovirus exposure and HLA in healthy donors. Study conclusions and caveats: Among TCR beta chains, those listed as cytomegalovirus-associated numbered about 160.

Donors were ostensibly healthy at sampling, although undocumented immune exposures were probable. The CDR3 is 15 amino acids. Trimming took off 5 bases at V and 1 base at J, with 12 bases between the two ends. CDR1 and CDR2 from the germline V gene are SGHVS and FNYEAQ. Sequencing input: PBMCs. This clonotype originated in a woman under 30 in good health and CMV-seronegative. The chain links TRBV7-6 to TRBJ2-4; D might be TRBD1 (6 bases). The CDR3 sequence: CASSATGTAKNIQYF. For the CDR3, the DNA is TGTGCCAGCAGCGCCACAGGGACGGCCAAAAACATTCAGTACTTC.